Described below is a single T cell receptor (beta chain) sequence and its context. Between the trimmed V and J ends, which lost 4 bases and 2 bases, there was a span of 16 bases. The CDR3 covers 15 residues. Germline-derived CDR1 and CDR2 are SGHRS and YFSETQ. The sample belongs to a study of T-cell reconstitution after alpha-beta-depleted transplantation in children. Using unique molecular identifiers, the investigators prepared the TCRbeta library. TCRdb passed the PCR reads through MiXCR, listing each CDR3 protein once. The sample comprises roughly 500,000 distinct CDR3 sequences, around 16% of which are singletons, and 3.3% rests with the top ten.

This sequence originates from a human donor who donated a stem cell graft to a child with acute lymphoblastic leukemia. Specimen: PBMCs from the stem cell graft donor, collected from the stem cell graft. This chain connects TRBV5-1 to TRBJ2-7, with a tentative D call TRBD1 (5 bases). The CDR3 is CASSLDIPSPYEQYF. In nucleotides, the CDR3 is TGCGCCAGCAGCCTGGACATTCCTTCCCCCTACGAGCAGTACTTC.